Below are 30 T cell receptor beta chains sequenced from a single sample in a study of T cell responses to AZD1222 COVID-19 vaccine. Sequenced by immunoSEQ multiplex PCR; TCRdb stores in-frame clones only, minus some. The sample has over 110,000 clones, 90% to 95% seen once. The sample in question was peripheral blood, obtained on day 0 of AZD1222 vaccination. All receptors come from an adult in good health.

The chain combines TRBV10-3 with TRBJ2-7; D unclear. The CDR3 spans 15 residues. Germline CDR1 reads ENHRY; CDR2 reads SYGVKD. V lost 5 bases and J 3 bases, leaving 17 bases between the germline ends. CDR3 DNA: TGTGCCATCAGTTCTCAGGCGCTTGACCTCTACGAGCAGTACTTC. It specifies CAISSQALDLYEQYF.

The chain's CDR3 is CASSRRESSYEQYF. Written as DNA, the CDR3 is TGTGCCAGCAGCCGCCGGGAGAGCTCCTACGAGCAGTACTTC. The chain combines TRBV6-5 with TRBJ2-7, with TRBD2 as a possible D gene (6 bases). Germline V gives CDR1 MNHEY, CDR2 SVGAGI. The CDR3 spans 14 residues. V lost 6 bases and J lost 0, with 12 bases in between.

The chain combines TRBV4-1 with TRBJ2-7, with 9 bases lining up with TRBD1. The CDR3 is 16 residues long. Per germline, CDR1 MGHRA and CDR2 YSYEKL. V lost 1 base and J lost 6; bases outside the gene matches: 10. This CDR3 reads CASSQVHRTGVGEQYF. The CDR3 DNA follows: TGCGCCAGCAGCCAAGTTCACCGGACAGGGGTGGGCGAGCAGTACTTC.

The chain joins TRBV7-2 to TRBJ1-5, with a possible D match to TRBD1 (5 bases). The CDR3 contains 15 residues. CDR1 is SGHTA, CDR2 FQGNSA, per germline. V lost 1 base and J 7 bases, leaving 14 bases between the germline ends. The CDR3 bases are TGTGCCAGCAGCTTAGGGGTAGGGGCGAGCCAGCCCCAGCATTTT. This gives the protein CASSLGVGASQPQHF.

The chain is built from TRBV6-5 and TRBJ2-2, with D perhaps matching TRBD1 (5 bases). The V end lost 6 bases, the J end lost 7 bases, and 12 bases lay between the germline ends. The CDR3 contains 13 residues. Germline values: CDR1 MNHEY, CDR2 SVGAGI. CDR3 amino acids: CASRPAGFGELFF. The CDR3 nucleotides are TGTGCCAGCAGACCCGCAGGGTTCGGGGAGCTGTTTTTT.

This clone was detected only a few times. CDR3 region: CASSQYGEEAEAFF. The CDR3 DNA sequence: TGTGCCAGCAGCCAATACGGGGAGGAAGCTGAAGCTTTCTTT. This rearrangement joins TRBV3-1 (or the pseudogene TRBV3-2) to TRBJ1-1; D not certain. V was cut by 2 bases and J by 6 bases, with 13 bases left in between. The germline V gene encodes CDR1 LGHDT and CDR2 YNNKEL (reference sequence). The CDR3 runs to 14 residues.

V and J are TRBV24-1 and TRBJ2-7; a weak D match, TRBD2 (5 bases). Germline CDR1 and CDR2: KGHDR and SFDVKD. The CDR3 has 16 residues. V was pared by 0 bases and J by 0 bases, with 11 bases between. This CDR3 is CATSDLVSGNSYEQYF. The CDR3 DNA is TGTGCCACCAGTGATTTGGTGAGCGGCAACTCCTACGAGCAGTACTTC.

The J gene is TRBJ2-7, the V gene TRBV6-5; D gene ambiguous. The CDR3 sequence is 15 residues long. Germline assignment: CDR1 MNHEY and CDR2 SVGAGI. Trimming removed 2 bases at V and 0 bases at J, with 11 bases between. CDR3 sequence reads: CASSYEGISSYEQYF. CDR3 bases: TGTGCCAGCAGTTACGAAGGGATTAGCTCCTACGAGCAGTACTTC.

The rearrangement uses TRBV3-1 (or the pseudogene TRBV3-2) and TRBJ2-2; 8 positions agree with TRBD2. The CDR3 covers 16 residues. In germline, CDR1 is LGHDT, CDR2 YNNKEL (reference sequence). V trimming: 2 bases; J trimming: 8 bases; junction bases outside the gene matches: 10. CDR3 region: CASSQFAGRAAGELFF. The CDR3 DNA reads as TGTGCCAGCAGCCAATTCGCCGGGAGGGCCGCAGGGGAGCTGTTTTTT.

The chain uses TRBV7-2 and TRBJ2-3; D uncertain. Germline CDR1 is SGHTA and CDR2 is FQGNSA. Trimming took off 0 bases at V and 8 bases at J, with 21 bases between the two ends. The CDR3 consists of 17 residues. The CDR3 nucleotides read TGTGCCAGCAGCTTAGCGTGGGCCACGACCCAGTTTGGTACGCAGTATTTT. Translation: CASSLAWATTQFGTQYF.

The chain has TRBV2 and TRBJ2-1; 10 nucleotides line up with TRBD2. The V segment lost 5 bases and the J segment 10 bases; nucleotides outside the gene matches: 8. In germline, CDR1 is SNHLY, CDR2 FYNNEI. CDR3 length: 14 residues. The CDR3 is CASSQREGTREQFF. The CDR3 DNA follows: TGTGCCAGCAGTCAGCGGGAGGGAACCCGAGAGCAGTTCTTC.

The gene calls are TRBV27 and TRBJ1-3, with unresolved D. The germline CDR1 and CDR2 sequences are MNHEY and SMNVEV (reference sequence). Trimming took 0 bases from V and 4 from J, leaving 16 bases between them. The CDR3 length is 17 residues. For the CDR3, the DNA is TGTGCCAGCAGTTTATCGACCCCTACAACGCGCGGAAACACCATATATTTT. Translation gives CASSLSTPTTRGNTIYF.

V usage is TRBV12-3 or TRBV12-4 and J usage is TRBJ1-1; D is possibly TRBD1 (6 bases). This CDR3 is built from 13 residues. The V end lost 7 bases, the J end lost 1 base, and 10 bases lay between the germline ends. The CDR3 spells CASNIQGNTEAFF. In DNA form, the CDR3 reads TGTGCCAGCAACATACAGGGGAACACTGAAGCTTTCTTT.

The rearrangement uses TRBV7-8 and TRBJ1-5; D not resolved. CDR3 size: 13 residues. Trimming stripped 3 bases from V and 7 bases from J, with 10 bases between. Per the germline V gene, CDR1 is SGHVS and CDR2 is FQNEAQ. In DNA form, the CDR3 reads TGTGCCAGCAGCTTTTGGGAGGAGCAGCCCCAGCATTTT. Translating gives CASSFWEEQPQHF.

This chain joins TRBV3-1 (or the pseudogene TRBV3-2) and TRBJ1-6, with 7 bases matching TRBD1. Germline CDR1 LGHDT, CDR2 YNNKEL (reference sequence). This CDR3 is built from 15 residues. Losses at the gene ends were 1 base for V and 8 bases for J; bases not matched to a gene: 5. Here the CDR3 reads CASSQVKGADSPLHF. CDR3 in DNA: TGTGCCAGCAGCCAAGTCAAGGGGGCCGATTCACCCCTCCACTTT.

The chain couples TRBV19 to TRBJ1-1; D not certain. From germline, CDR1 is LNHDA and CDR2 SQIVND (reference sequence). The V end was cut by 3 bases, the J end by 3 bases, with 8 bases between. There are 13 residues in the CDR3. The CDR3 sequence: CASSILRDTEAFF. CDR3 DNA sequence: TGTGCCAGTAGTATCCTACGGGACACTGAAGCTTTCTTT.

The chain links TRBV18 to TRBJ1-6; possibly TRBD1 for D (5 bases). Germline CDR1 reads KGHSH; CDR2 reads LQKENI. This CDR3 region has 14 residues. With 5 bases removed from V and 7 bases from J, the gap between germline ends came to 12 bases. CDR3 bases: TGTGCCAGCTCATCAGGGTCGCAGAATTCACCCCTCCACTTT. It yields the protein CASSSGSQNSPLHF.

This chain's CDR3 is CASSFGQETQYF. The DNA for the CDR3 is TGTGCCAGCAGTTTCGGCCAAGAGACCCAGTACTTC. V is TRBV6-5 and J is TRBJ2-5; D unresolved. The V gene's germline CDR1 is MNHEY and CDR2 SVGAGI. Trimming stripped 4 bases from V and 1 base from J, with 4 bases between. This CDR3 is 12 amino acids long.

The genes are TRBV6-5 and TRBJ2-3; no clear D. From germline, CDR1 is MNHEY and CDR2 SVGAGI. The CDR3 has 13 residues. The V and J ends lost 7 bases and 5 bases respectively, with 13 bases between them. CDR3 bases: TGTGCCAGCACCCTATCCTTGCAAGATACGCAGTATTTT. Translation gives CASTLSLQDTQYF.

The gene calls are TRBV27 and TRBJ1-1; D ambiguous. Trimming pared 4 bases from V and 2 bases from J, leaving 8 bases between. Germline CDR1 is MNHEY and CDR2 is SMNVEV (reference sequence). This CDR3 has 13 residues. CDR3 sequence: CASSYGPNTEAFF. CDR3 bases: TGTGCCAGCAGTTACGGTCCTAACACTGAAGCTTTCTTT.

This rearrangement joins TRBV10-1 to TRBJ2-7; D remains ambiguous. CDR1 and CDR2 (germline): WNHNN, SYGVQD (reference sequence). The CDR3 sequence is 12 residues long. Trimming removed 3 bases at V and 5 bases at J, with 8 bases between. CDR3 coding DNA: TGCGCCAGCAGTGATGTGCGCGACGAGCAGTACTTC. Encoded protein: CASSDVRDEQYF.

This sequence joins TRBV7-3 and TRBJ2-1; 12 positions agree with TRBD2. Unmatched junction bases numbered 4, after V lost 4 bases and J lost 6 bases. Germline loops: CDR1 SGHTA, CDR2 FQGTGA. The CDR3 spans 15 residues. The CDR3 spells CASSSGLAGTNEQFF. In DNA, the CDR3 is TGTGCCAGCAGCTCCGGACTAGCGGGAACCAATGAGCAGTTCTTC.

The CDR3 loop reads CASSDSTGANVLTF. In DNA form, the CDR3 reads TGCGCCAGCAGTGACTCTACTGGGGCCAACGTCCTGACTTTC. This chain joins TRBV10-2 and TRBJ2-6; D gene unclear. Trimming removed 3 bases at V and 2 bases at J, with 5 bases between. CDR3 length equals 14 residues. The germline CDR1 and CDR2 sequences are WSHSY and SAAADI.

The chain links TRBV21-1 to TRBJ2-1; the D call TRBD2 from the table was never checked on the DNA. TRBV21-1 is marked as a pseudogene. CDR3 length: 18 residues. In nucleotides, the CDR3 is TGTGCCAGCAGCAAAGGGGCGACAGCGGGGGTATCCTACAATGAGCAGTTCTTC. Encoded protein: CASSKGATAGVSYNEQFF.

V usage is TRBV11-2 and J usage is TRBJ2-2, with D perhaps being TRBD1 or TRBD2 (5 bases each). Germline V gene data show CDR1 as SGHAT and CDR2 as FQNNGV. The CDR3 sequence is 16 residues long. The V end was cut by 0 bases, the J end by 7 bases, with 15 bases between. The CDR3 protein is CASSLEFWGAGGELFF. For the CDR3, the DNA is TGTGCCAGCAGCTTAGAGTTCTGGGGCGCGGGCGGGGAGCTGTTTTTT.

The V gene is TRBV5-6, the J gene TRBJ1-6; tentative D call: TRBD1 (6 bases). V was shortened by 4 bases and J by 7 bases, with 18 bases between the two germline ends. The germline gives CDR1 SGHDT, CDR2 YYEEEE. CDR3 length: 16 amino acids. The CDR3 spells CASSHPQGFWNSPLHF. In DNA, the CDR3 is TGTGCCAGCAGCCATCCACAGGGCTTCTGGAATTCACCCCTCCACTTT.

This rearrangement joins TRBV3-1 (or the pseudogene TRBV3-2) to TRBJ2-1, with D perhaps TRBD1 (5 bases). Germline V gene lookup returns CDR1 LGHDT and CDR2 YNNKEL (reference sequence). V lost 0 bases to trimming and J lost 7 bases, with 13 bases between them. This CDR3 spans 15 amino acids. The CDR3 DNA is TGTGCCAGCAGCCAAGAAGGGGTATTGGGGAATGAGCAGTTCTTC. Translating gives CASSQEGVLGNEQFF.

The CDR3 region has the DNA TGCGCCAGCAGCTTAAACCCGGGACAGGGTGGCTACGAGCAGTACTTC. Its translation: CASSLNPGQGGYEQYF. The chain couples TRBV5-1 to TRBJ2-7; TRBD1 matches 9 bases. The CDR3 is 16 amino acids. Germline trimming cut 2 bases from V and 3 bases from J; bases unmatched to any gene: 9. Per germline, CDR1 SGHRS and CDR2 YFSETQ.

V gene TRBV10-3 combines with J gene TRBJ2-7, with unresolved D. The ends were cut back, 4 bases at V and 1 base at J, with 14 bases in the middle. This CDR3 has 15 residues. Germline CDR1 and CDR2: ENHRY and SYGVKD. The CDR3 DNA sequence: TGTGCCATCAGTGGGCATAGAAGCCGGTCCTACGAGCAGTACTTC. Its protein product is CAISGHRSRSYEQYF.

This clone was counted a few times. The chain employs TRBV3-1 (or the pseudogene TRBV3-2) and TRBJ1-2, with D possibly TRBD1 on 5 matching bases. The CDR3 has 13 amino acids. CDR1 LGHDT and CDR2 YNNKEL come from the germline V gene (reference sequence). Deletions cut 3 bases from V and 7 bases from J, with 12 bases between. The CDR3 region is CASSQGQLLGYTF. The CDR3 DNA is TGTGCCAGCAGCCAGGGGCAGCTCCTTGGCTACACCTTC.